This is a list of T cell receptor beta chains from one sample in a study of OX40 agonist ivuxolimab in advanced cancers. Assay used: immunoSEQ multiplex PCR; TCRdb lists only in-frame clones, some missing. Here the sample spans some 64,000 clones, about four fifths being singletons. The sequenced sample was CD4+ or CD8+ T cells sorted from blood, obtained in a trial of the OX40 agonist ivuxolimab. These receptors came from an adult with an advanced solid tumor such as melanoma, head and neck, liver or kidney cancer. CDR3s include the opening cysteine and the closing phenylalanine or tryptophan. The D gene is left open where the match is weak. Where a row states a size, it is once, few, many or the class of an expanded clone; other rows omit it.

CDR3 DNA	CDR3 protein	CDR3 length	J gene	V gene	clone size	D gene
TGTGCCAGCAGCTTGGGAAGGGGACGCAGCTCCTACAATGAGCAGTTCTTC	CASSLGRGRSSYNEQFF	17	TRBJ2-1	TRBV7-2	.	.
TGTGCCAGCAGCTTAGTGTGGGCCAGGGGTGCGAACACTGAAGCTTTCTTT	CASSLVWARGANTEAFF	17	TRBJ1-1	TRBV7-2	.	.
TGTGCCAGTAGTATAGGTCGGGGTTACGAGCAGTACTTC	CASSIGRGYEQYF	13	TRBJ2-7	TRBV19	.	.
TGTGCCACCAGCAGAGATGCCGGGACAGGGGATTATCAGCCCCAGCATTTT	CATSRDAGTGDYQPQHF	17	TRBJ1-5	TRBV15	.	TRBD1
TGTGCCAGCTCACCAGACGGCGGGGGTCGGGACTATGGCTACACCTTC	CASSPDGGGRDYGYTF	16	TRBJ1-2	TRBV18	.	.
TGCGCCAGCAGCTTGGCAGGGGACCTCTACAATGAGCAGTTCTTC	CASSLAGDLYNEQFF	15	TRBJ2-1	TRBV5-1	.	.
TGTGCCAGCAGCTTATGGCGGAGGAATACAGATACGCAGTATTTT	CASSLWRRNTDTQYF	15	TRBJ2-3	TRBV7-2	.	.
TGTGCCAGCAGCTTAGGGTTGGCTAACTATGGCTACACCTTC	CASSLGLANYGYTF	14	TRBJ1-2	TRBV7-9	.	.
TGCGCCAGCAGCCAAGCGGGGGTCCTCCTACGGGAGCTGTTTTTT	CASSQAGVLLRELFF	15	TRBJ2-2	TRBV4-3	few	.
TGTGCCTGGAGTGACAGGGGGAGGACAGATACGCAGTATTTT	CAWSDRGRTDTQYF	14	TRBJ2-3	TRBV30	.	TRBD1
TGTGCCAGCAGTTCCTTATACCAGACCATACGCGGCACCGGGGAGCTGTTTTTT	CASSSLYQTIRGTGELFF	18	TRBJ2-2	TRBV28	.	.
TGTGCCAGCAGTTCACAGGGGGCCGATAAGAATACTGAAGCTTTCTTT	CASSSQGADKNTEAFF	16	TRBJ1-1	TRBV6-5	.	TRBD1
TGCAGCGTTGTAGTTCCGACGGCCGCCCAGCATTTT	CSVVVPTAAQHF	12	TRBJ1-5	TRBV29-1	.	.
TGTGCCAGCAGCTTCGGGACTAGGAATTCACCCCTCCACTTT	CASSFGTRNSPLHF	14	TRBJ1-6	TRBV7-3	.	.
TGTGCCAGTAGTATCCGGCAGGGGGGGCACTACGAGCAGTACTTC	CASSIRQGGHYEQYF	15	TRBJ2-7	TRBV19	.	.
TGCGCCAGCAGCCAAGAGCCAGGAACCGTCGGAGATACGCAGTATTTT	CASSQEPGTVGDTQYF	16	TRBJ2-3	TRBV4-3	.	.
TGTGCCTGGGCGACAGTCGGGGGAAACACCATATATTTT	CAWATVGGNTIYF	13	TRBJ1-3	TRBV30	.	.
.	CASILGSLNTEAFF	14	TRBJ1-1	TRBV28	.	.
TGTGCCAGCAGCTCAGGGGGACTAGGCAATCAGCCCCAGCATTTT	CASSSGGLGNQPQHF	15	TRBJ1-5	TRBV5-5	.	TRBD1
TGTGCCAGCAGCGAGGGTTATGGAAACACCATATATTTT	CASSEGYGNTIYF	13	TRBJ1-3	TRBV9	.	.
TGTGCCAGCAGTATCATGTCGGGGGCGCCCCTCCACTTT	CASSIMSGAPLHF	13	TRBJ1-6	TRBV27	few	.
TGTGCCAGTAGTATAGACAGGGGACGGACCTATAGCAATCAGCCCCAGCATTTT	CASSIDRGRTYSNQPQHF	18	TRBJ1-5	TRBV19	.	.
TGCAGCGTTGACTTTGTCATGCTTAAGATATATAATTCACCCCTCCACTTT	CSVDFVMLKIYNSPLHF	17	TRBJ1-6	TRBV29-1	.	.
TGTGCCAGCTCACGGCTAGCGGATTCCTCCTACGAGCAGTACTTC	CASSRLADSSYEQYF	15	TRBJ2-7	TRBV18	once	TRBD2
TGTGCCAGTAGTTGGGGCAACACAGATACGCAGTATTTT	CASSWGNTDTQYF	13	TRBJ2-3	TRBV19	.	.
TGTGCCAGCAGTTACCCTGAAGGGGAACAGTACTTC	CASSYPEGEQYF	12	TRBJ2-7	TRBV6-5	.	.
TGTGCCAGCAGCTTGAGAAGGGTCACTGAAGCTTTCTTT	CASSLRRVTEAFF	13	TRBJ1-1	TRBV5-6	.	.
TGCGCCAGCAGCGTTTCAGGGGGCATAGGCCAAGAGACCCAGTACTTC	CASSVSGGIGQETQYF	16	TRBJ2-5	TRBV5-1	once	TRBD1
TGCGCCAGCAGCCCCGGGGACTCTAAGTCTTACGAGCAGTACTTC	CASSPGDSKSYEQYF	15	TRBJ2-7	TRBV5-1	.	.
TGCAGCGTTGCCGGGACAGGGGATCAGCCCCAGCATTTT	CSVAGTGDQPQHF	13	TRBJ1-5	TRBV29-1	few	TRBD1
TGTGCCAGCAGCGTACTGGGTCTAGCGGGGTTCACAGATACGCAGTATTTT	CASSVLGLAGFTDTQYF	17	TRBJ2-3	TRBV2	.	TRBD2
TGTGCCAGCAGCCGTGGACAGGGAGAGACCCAGTACTTC	CASSRGQGETQYF	13	TRBJ2-5	TRBV7-9	few	TRBD1
TGTGCCAGTAGTATGGGGGGAGGACTAGCGGGAGTTAGCTCCTACGAGCAGTACTTC	CASSMGGGLAGVSSYEQYF	19	TRBJ2-7	TRBV19	.	TRBD2
TGTGCCAGCAGTTTGAAGGGGGCCAAAAATTCACCCCTCCACTTT	CASSLKGAKNSPLHF	15	TRBJ1-6	TRBV28	.	TRBD1
TGTGCCAGCTCTAAGTTCGGGACAACTTTCACAGATACGCAGTATTTT	CASSKFGTTFTDTQYF	16	TRBJ2-3	TRBV25-1	once	.
TGTGCCAGCAGCCTAGAGGCTGGCCGTTCTGAGCAGTTCTTC	CASSLEAGRSEQFF	14	TRBJ2-1	TRBV7-2	.	.
TGCGCCAGCAGGGCCTCTAGCTACGAGCAGTACTTC	CASRASSYEQYF	12	TRBJ2-7	TRBV5-1	.	.
TGTGCCAGCAGCTTAAAGGCTAGCGGGAGGGCCCGGGAGACCCAGTACTTC	CASSLKASGRARETQYF	17	TRBJ2-5	TRBV13	.	TRBD2
TGTGCCAGCAGCCCAAATGTCAGGGACAATGAGCAGTTCTTC	CASSPNVRDNEQFF	14	TRBJ2-1	TRBV7-6	.	.
TGTGCCAGCAGCCCCCAGGGACAGGGATTCTACGAGCAGTACTTC	CASSPQGQGFYEQYF	15	TRBJ2-7	TRBV9	.	TRBD1
TGTGCCAGCTCTAGAAGAGACACCCAAGAGACCCAGTACTTC	CASSRRDTQETQYF	14	TRBJ2-5	TRBV11-3	.	.
TGTGCCAGCAGTGAAGGGACGGCGAACTATGGCTACACCTTC	CASSEGTANYGYTF	14	TRBJ1-2	TRBV2	.	.
TGCGCCAGCAGCTTGAGACAGAATGAACACCGGGGAGCTGTTTTT	CASSLRQNEHRGAVF	15	TRBJ2-2	TRBV5-1	.	.
TGTGCCATCAGCGAGACAGGGGGCTACATGAACACTGAAGCTTTCTTT	CAISETGGYMNTEAFF	16	TRBJ1-1	TRBV10-3	once	TRBD1
TGTGCCAGCAGTTACTCGACTGAAGCTTTCTTT	CASSYSTEAFF	11	TRBJ1-1	TRBV6-5	.	.
TGCGCCAGCAGCCAAGCAACAGGAGGCCCGGTAGGTGCTTTCTTT	CASSQATGGPVGAFF	15	TRBJ1-1	TRBV4-3	.	.
TGTGCCAGCAGTCTTACAGGGGGCACTGAAGCTTTCTTT	CASSLTGGTEAFF	13	TRBJ1-1	TRBV28	.	TRBD1
TGTGCCAGCAGTCCCACGGAACGGAGCTCAGAGACCCAGTACTTC	CASSPTERSSETQYF	15	TRBJ2-5	TRBV27	.	.
TGTGCCAGCAGTAGACAGGTCACGAACACTGAAGCTTTCTTT	CASSRQVTNTEAFF	14	TRBJ1-1	TRBV2	.	.
TGTGCCAGCAGTTCGGAGAAAACGGGGGAGCAGTACTTC	CASSSEKTGEQYF	13	TRBJ2-7	TRBV6-5	.	.
TGTGCCAGCAGCCCGTACTTCCAAGAGACCCAGTACTTC	CASSPYFQETQYF	13	TRBJ2-5	TRBV7-8	.	.
TGTGCCAGCAGCTACGACATTGGGGGCGAGCAGTACTTC	CASSYDIGGEQYF	13	TRBJ2-7	TRBV14	.	.
TGCGCCAGCAGTGACCTCGACAGTCCGACTCCCAATGAGCAGTTCTTC	CASSDLDSPTPNEQFF	16	TRBJ2-1	TRBV10-2	.	.
TGCGCCAGCAGCTTGATGACAGGGGTTCCCTACGAGCAGTACTTC	CASSLMTGVPYEQYF	15	TRBJ2-7	TRBV5-1	.	TRBD1
TGTGCCAGCAGCCAAGGTCCGAGCGGCTACGAGCAGTACTTC	CASSQGPSGYEQYF	14	TRBJ2-7	TRBV4-2	few	.
TGTGCCAGCAGTTTACGCGGGTCGACATCCTACGAGCAGTACTTC	CASSLRGSTSYEQYF	15	TRBJ2-7	TRBV28	once	.
TGTGCCAGCTCCCCTGGACCTCCCGCTGGAAACACCATATATTTT	CASSPGPPAGNTIYF	15	TRBJ1-3	TRBV18	.	.
TGTGCCAGCAGCTTAGGTTACAGCACAGATACGCAGTATTTT	CASSLGYSTDTQYF	14	TRBJ2-3	TRBV7-2	.	.
TGCGCCAGCAGTGAGCAGGGTCGAGAAAAACTGTTTTTT	CASSEQGREKLFF	13	TRBJ1-4	TRBV10-2	.	.
TGTGCCAGTAGTATCCTTGGACGGAACACTGAAGCTTTCTTT	CASSILGRNTEAFF	14	TRBJ1-1	TRBV19	.	.